The next 11 T cell receptor beta chains were all read from a single sample in a study of cytomegalovirus exposure and HLA in healthy donors. PCR used 60 Vbeta primers and 13 Jbeta primers. Generated by immunoSEQ multiplex PCR, the TCRdb table keeps only in-frame clones and is missing some. There are tens of thousands of clones in the sample; around 75% occur only once, and under 25% lies in the top ten. Sequencing was performed on PBMCs. The receptors come from a middle-aged woman in good health and CMV-seropositive.

The chain combines TRBV9 with TRBJ1-1; D might be TRBD1 (6 bases). Germline CDR1 is SGDLS and CDR2 is YYNGEE. The CDR3 covers 14 residues. V lost 2 bases, J lost 3 bases, and 11 bases lay in between. The CDR3 sequence: CASSVDGGHTEAFF. Written as DNA, the CDR3 is TGTGCCAGCAGCGTCGACGGGGGGCACACTGAAGCTTTCTTT.

The rearrangement uses TRBV6-1 and TRBJ1-5; 11 nucleotides agree with TRBD1. Germline V gene data show CDR1 as MNHNS and CDR2 as SASEGT. This CDR3 is 15 amino acids long. V lost 4 bases to trimming and J lost 5 bases; unmatched junction nucleotides: 4. The CDR3 loop reads CASSAWTGGDQPQHF. The CDR3 DNA reads as TGTGCCAGCAGTGCTTGGACAGGGGGCGATCAGCCCCAGCATTTT.

The chain recombines TRBV6-1 with TRBJ1-5, with 8 bases fitting TRBD1. The V segment lost 10 bases and the J segment 7 bases; nucleotides outside the gene matches: 15. This CDR3 is built from 15 residues. The germline V gene has CDR1 MNHNS and CDR2 SASEGT. CDR3 region: CATLLDRGMGQPQHF. DNA for the CDR3: TGTGCCACCCTCCTAGACAGGGGAATGGGGCAGCCCCAGCATTTT.

The rearrangement uses TRBV29-1 and TRBJ1-2; 7 bases line up with TRBD1. The CDR3 contains 12 residues. Germline V gives CDR1 SQVTM, CDR2 ANQGSEA. V gave up 4 bases and J gave up 4 bases; unmatched junction bases: 3. CDR3 in DNA: TGCAGCGTTGTAACAGGGGTCTATGGCTACACCTTC. It specifies CSVVTGVYGYTF.

This clone has a handful of counts. The rearrangement links TRBV5-3 to TRBJ1-3; possibly TRBD1 for D (5 bases). TRBV5-3 is classed as an ORF, of uncertain function. Between the trimmed V and J ends, which lost 4 bases and 2 bases, there was a span of 7 bases. The CDR3 consists of 13 residues. CDR3: CARSSRAGNTIYF. The CDR3 DNA sequence: TGTGCCAGAAGCAGCAGGGCTGGAAACACCATATATTTT.

The J gene is TRBJ2-5, the V gene TRBV5-4; D possibly corresponds to TRBD1 (6 bases). The J call may be wrong; the DNA end is better matched by TRBJ2-7. CDR1 and CDR2 (germline): SGHNT, YYREEE (reference sequence). The CDR3 covers 15 residues. Written as DNA, the CDR3 is TGTGCCAGCCGACCTACAGGGACGGGCTCCTACGAGCAGTACTTC. It specifies CASRPTGTGSYEQYF.

V and J are TRBV2 and TRBJ1-3; D is perhaps TRBD1 (6 bases). Germline CDR1 is SNHLY and CDR2 is FYNNEI. The CDR3 has 15 residues. The ends were cut back, 4 bases at V and 3 bases at J, with 13 bases in the middle. The CDR3 DNA reads TGTGCCAGCAGTGTAACAGGGCGGGTTGGAAACACCATATATTTT. Translation: CASSVTGRVGNTIYF.

The rearrangement links TRBV10-3 to TRBJ1-1; D perhaps matches TRBD1 (5 bases). Germline CDR1 ENHRY, CDR2 SYGVKD. The CDR3 is 14 amino acids. Trimming shortened V by 2 bases and J by 1 base, and 8 bases separated the two germline ends. The CDR3 nucleotides read TGTGCCATCAGTGAGACAGGATGGAACACTGAAGCTTTCTTT. Protein: CAISETGWNTEAFF.

The CDR3 DNA reads as TGCGCCAGCAGCTTATTACAGGGGCCCCAAGAGACCCAGTACTTC. It yields the protein CASSLLQGPQETQYF. This rearrangement joins TRBV5-1 to TRBJ2-5, with 7 bases fitting TRBD1. V shed 2 bases and J 1 base; nucleotides not matched to a gene: 5. Germline V gives CDR1 SGHRS, CDR2 YFSETQ. This CDR3 comprises 15 residues. The whole variable domain, filled in from reference TRBV5-1 and TRBJ2-5, reads KAGVTQTPRYLIKTRGQQVTLSCSPISGHRSVSWYQQTPGQGLQFLFEYFSETQRNKGNFPGRFSGRQFSNSRSEMNVSTLELGDSALYLCASSLLQGPQETQYFGPGTRLLVL.

V usage is TRBV7-9 and J usage is TRBJ1-1; 9 nucleotides line up with TRBD1. The CDR3 has 19 amino acids. Unmatched junction bases numbered 15, after V lost 4 bases and J lost 0 bases. Germline V gene lookup returns CDR1 SEHNR and CDR2 FQNEAQ (reference sequence). The CDR3 here is CASSSRLFRDRVVNTEAFF. CDR3 coding DNA: TGTGCCAGCAGCTCCCGTCTATTTAGGGACAGGGTTGTGAACACTGAAGCTTTCTTT. The full variable domain, completed using reference TRBV7-9 and TRBJ1-1, is DTGVSQNPRHKITKRGQNVTFRCDPISEHNRLYWYRQTLGQGPEFLTYFQNEAQLEKSRLLSDRFSAERPKGSFSTLEIQRTEQGDSAMYLCASSSRLFRDRVVNTEAFFGQGTRLTVV.

The V call is TRBV2, the J call TRBJ1-5; D unresolved. CDR1 is SNHLY, CDR2 FYNNEI, per germline. There are 12 residues in the CDR3. The germline V and J ends were trimmed by 7 bases and 4 bases, with 8 bases remaining between them. DNA for the CDR3: TGTGCCAGCACCGGAGAAAATCAGCCCCAGCATTTT. This translates into CASTGENQPQHF.